One and the same sample provided the 10 T cell receptor beta chains below, sequenced in a study of beta chain features in type 1 diabetes. Investigators reverse transcribed all isolated RNA, so they sequenced expressed TCRB transcripts. Produced via immunoSEQ multiplex PCR; TCRdb's table is partial and in-frame only. The sample has roughly 310,000 clones; 11% are singletons. The sample comprised naive CD4+ T cells from blood. The receptor source for this set is a woman in her 30s in good health.

This clone was seen only a few times. This chain links TRBV30 with TRBJ2-5, with D possibly being TRBD2 (5 bases). Germline V gene data show CDR1 as GTSNPN and CDR2 as SVGIG (reference sequence). Trimming left V 4 bases short and J 4 bases short, with 16 bases between. The CDR3 is 14 residues long. The CDR3 spells CAWTGGLSIETQYF. DNA of the CDR3: TGTGCCTGGACAGGCGGACTGTCGATAGAGACCCAGTACTTC.

The V and J genes are TRBV11-3 and TRBJ1-1; D is unclear. The V and J ends lost 1 base and 3 bases respectively, with 12 bases between them. Germline lookup yields CDR1 SGHNT and CDR2 YENEEA. The CDR3 is 15 residues long. The CDR3 loop is CASSLATVTYTEAFF. DNA for the CDR3: TGTGCCAGCAGCTTAGCAACAGTAACTTACACTGAAGCTTTCTTT. Variable domain in full (rest from reference TRBV11-3 and TRBJ1-1): EAGVVQSPRYKIIEKKQPVAFWCNPISGHNTLYWYLQNLGQGPELLIRYENEEAVDDSQLPKDRFSAERLKGVDSTLKIQPAELGDSAVYLCASSLATVTYTEAFFGQGTRLTVV.

J is TRBJ2-4 and V is TRBV7-9; TRBD1 agrees at 8 bases. The germline V gene encodes CDR1 SEHNR and CDR2 FQNEAQ (reference sequence). CDR3 size: 14 residues. V trimming: 3 bases; J trimming: 9 bases; junction bases outside the gene matches: 7. In DNA form, the CDR3 reads TGTGCCAGCAGCTTTGGCCAGGGGGCTTTCATTCAGTACTTC. Protein product: CASSFGQGAFIQYF.

This rearrangement joins TRBV6-1 to TRBJ2-5; D perhaps matches TRBD1 (6 bases). CDR3 length equals 11 residues. The germline CDR1 and CDR2 sequences are MNHNS and SASEGT. V lost 11 bases and J lost 2, with 9 bases in between. CDR3 nucleotides: TGTGCCTGTCAGGGGCAAGAGACCCAGTACTTC. This codes for CACQGQETQYF.

The rearrangement uses TRBV7-2 and TRBJ2-7, with D possibly matching TRBD2 (6 bases). The CDR3 spans 14 residues. Trimming shortened V by 4 bases and J by 3 bases, and 13 bases separated the two germline ends. Per the germline V gene, CDR1 is SGHTA and CDR2 is FQGNSA. This CDR3 reads CASSSQGGVYEQYF. CDR3 coding DNA: TGTGCCAGCAGCTCTCAGGGCGGGGTCTACGAGCAGTACTTC. Based on the CDR3 plus reference TRBV7-2 and TRBJ2-7, the full variable domain is GAGVSQSPSNKVTEKGKDVELRCDPISGHTALYWYRQSLGQGLEFLIYFQGNSAPDKSGLPSDRFSAERTGGSVSTLTIQRTQQEDSAVYLCASSSQGGVYEQYFGPGTRLTVT.

The V call is TRBV9, the J call TRBJ2-7; D unresolved. V was clipped by 4 bases and J by 6 bases, with 11 bases between them. The CDR3 totals 12 residues. Germline assignment: CDR1 SGDLS and CDR2 YYNGEE. The CDR3 DNA reads TGTGCCAGCAGCACCTCGGGTCGCGAGCAGTACTTC. It is translated as CASSTSGREQYF.

This clone has more than one count but fewer than ten. The CDR3 DNA sequence: TGTGCCAGCAGCAGCCGCGGGACAGGGGGCTACGAGCAGTACTTC. Translation gives CASSSRGTGGYEQYF. V gene TRBV5-6 combines with J gene TRBJ2-7; 11 nucleotides align to TRBD1. After removal of 4 bases from V and 3 bases from J, the junction contained 6 bases not matched to a gene. The CDR3 contains 15 residues. Germline V gene lookup returns CDR1 SGHDT and CDR2 YYEEEE. Full variable domain (remainder filled in from reference TRBV5-6 and TRBJ2-7): DAGVTQSPTHLIKTRGQQVTLRCSPKSGHDTVSWYQQALGQGPQFIFQYYEEEERQRGNFPDRFSGHQFPNYSSELNVNALLLGDSALYLCASSSRGTGGYEQYFGPGTRLTVT.

The chain combines TRBV28 with TRBJ1-2; tentative D call: TRBD1 (5 bases). V was trimmed by 5 bases and J by 13 bases, leaving 20 bases between them. The CDR3 has 13 amino acids. In germline, CDR1 is MDHEN, CDR2 SYDVKM. The CDR3 protein is CASSLGTPMRCTF. The CDR3 nucleotides are TGTGCCAGCAGTCTCGGGACTCCCATGAGGTGCACCTTC.

The J gene is TRBJ2-7, the V gene TRBV18; 7 bases align to TRBD1. CDR1 is KGHSH and CDR2 is LQKENI in the germline V gene. The CDR3 loop spans 13 amino acids. Germline trimming cut 4 bases from V and 4 bases from J; bases unmatched to any gene: 4. CDR3 protein: CASSQGGQYEQYF. CDR3 nucleotides: TGTGCCAGCTCACAAGGGGGACAGTACGAGCAGTACTTC.

The chain links TRBV29-1 to TRBJ1-1; 8 bases line up with TRBD1. Germline V CDR1 and CDR2: SQVTM, ANQGSEA. This CDR3 region has 12 residues. The ends lost 7 bases at V and 6 bases at J; junction bases unmatched: 7. The CDR3 spells CSARTGRSEAFF. CDR3 bases: TGCAGCGCTCGGACAGGGAGATCTGAAGCTTTCTTT.